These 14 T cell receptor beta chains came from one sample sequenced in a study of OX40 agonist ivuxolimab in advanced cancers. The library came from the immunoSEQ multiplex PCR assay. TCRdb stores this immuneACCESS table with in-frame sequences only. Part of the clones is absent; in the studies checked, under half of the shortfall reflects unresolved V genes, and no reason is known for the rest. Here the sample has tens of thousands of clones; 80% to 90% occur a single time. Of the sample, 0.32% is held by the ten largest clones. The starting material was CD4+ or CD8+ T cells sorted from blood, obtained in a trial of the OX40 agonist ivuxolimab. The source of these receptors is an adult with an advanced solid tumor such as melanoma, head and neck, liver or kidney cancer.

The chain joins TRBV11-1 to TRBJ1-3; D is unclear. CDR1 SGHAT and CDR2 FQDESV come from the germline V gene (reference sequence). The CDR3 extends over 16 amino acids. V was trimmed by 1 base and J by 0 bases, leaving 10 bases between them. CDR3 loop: CASSLESGYSGNTIYF. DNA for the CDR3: TGTGCCAGCAGCTTAGAATCCGGGTACTCTGGAAACACCATATATTTT.

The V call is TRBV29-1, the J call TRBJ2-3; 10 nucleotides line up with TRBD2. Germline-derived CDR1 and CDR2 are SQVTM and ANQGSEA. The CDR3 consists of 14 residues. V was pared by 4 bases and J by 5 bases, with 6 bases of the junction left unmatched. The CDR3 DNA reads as TGCAGCGTTGGTCTAGCGGGAGTTGGAGATACGCAGTATTTT. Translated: CSVGLAGVGDTQYF.

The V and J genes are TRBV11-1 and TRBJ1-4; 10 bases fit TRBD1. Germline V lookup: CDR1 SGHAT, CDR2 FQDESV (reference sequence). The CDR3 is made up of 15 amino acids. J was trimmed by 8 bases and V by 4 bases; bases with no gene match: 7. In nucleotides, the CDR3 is TGTGCCAGCAGCTCGCGACAGGGGGCGAGCGAAAAACTGTTTTTT. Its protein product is CASSSRQGASEKLFF. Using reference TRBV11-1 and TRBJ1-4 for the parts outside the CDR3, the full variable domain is EAEVAQSPRYKITEKSQAVAFWCDPISGHATLYWYRQILGQGPELLVQFQDESVVDDSQLPKDRFSAERLKGVDSTLKIQPAELGDSAMYLCASSSRQGASEKLFFGSGTQLSVL.

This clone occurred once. Written as DNA, the CDR3 is TGCGCCAGCCGACCGGGGGAGAACACTGAAGCTTTCTTT. This encodes CASRPGENTEAFF. The V and J genes are TRBV5-1 and TRBJ1-1; perhaps TRBD1 as D (5 bases). The CDR3 runs 13 residues. V was pared by 7 bases and J by 1 base, with 11 bases between. The germline V gene has CDR1 SGHRS and CDR2 YFSETQ.

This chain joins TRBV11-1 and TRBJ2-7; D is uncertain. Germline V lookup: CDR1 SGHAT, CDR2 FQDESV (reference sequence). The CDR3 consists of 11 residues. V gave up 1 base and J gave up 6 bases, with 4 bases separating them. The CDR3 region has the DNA TGTGCCAGCAGCTTAGTAGGCGAGCAGTACTTC. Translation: CASSLVGEQYF.

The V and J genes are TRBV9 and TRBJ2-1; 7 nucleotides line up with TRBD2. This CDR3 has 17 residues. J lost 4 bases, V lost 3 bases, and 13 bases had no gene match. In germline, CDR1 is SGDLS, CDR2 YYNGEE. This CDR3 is CASSGRWGTNTYNEQFF. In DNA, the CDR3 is TGTGCCAGCAGCGGAAGATGGGGGACTAACACTTACAATGAGCAGTTCTTC.

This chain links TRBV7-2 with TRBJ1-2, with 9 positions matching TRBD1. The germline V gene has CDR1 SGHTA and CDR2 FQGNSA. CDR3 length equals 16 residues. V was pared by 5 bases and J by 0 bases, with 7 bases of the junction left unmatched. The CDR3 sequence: CASSITGGLANYGYTF. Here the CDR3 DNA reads TGTGCCAGCAGCATTACAGGGGGCCTAGCTAACTATGGCTACACCTTC.

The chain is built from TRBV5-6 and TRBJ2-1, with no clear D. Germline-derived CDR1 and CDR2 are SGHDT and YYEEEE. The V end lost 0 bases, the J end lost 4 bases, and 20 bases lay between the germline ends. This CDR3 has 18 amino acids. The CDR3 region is CASSLAIGFLSTYNEQFF. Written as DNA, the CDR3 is TGTGCCAGCAGCTTGGCGATAGGGTTCCTATCCACTTACAATGAGCAGTTCTTC.

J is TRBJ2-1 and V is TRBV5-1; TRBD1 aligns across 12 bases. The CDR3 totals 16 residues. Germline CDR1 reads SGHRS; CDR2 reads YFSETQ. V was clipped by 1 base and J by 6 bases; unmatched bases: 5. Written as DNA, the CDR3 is TGCGCCAGCAGCTTGTTGGGACAGGGGGCTCCCAATGAGCAGTTCTTC. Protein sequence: CASSLLGQGAPNEQFF.

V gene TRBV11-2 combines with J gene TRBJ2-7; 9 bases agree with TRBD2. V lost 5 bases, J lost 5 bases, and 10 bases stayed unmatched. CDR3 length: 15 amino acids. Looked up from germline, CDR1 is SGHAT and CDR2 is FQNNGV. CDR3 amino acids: CASSPGGGRANEQYF. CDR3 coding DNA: TGTGCCAGCAGCCCAGGTGGCGGGAGGGCCAACGAGCAGTACTTC.

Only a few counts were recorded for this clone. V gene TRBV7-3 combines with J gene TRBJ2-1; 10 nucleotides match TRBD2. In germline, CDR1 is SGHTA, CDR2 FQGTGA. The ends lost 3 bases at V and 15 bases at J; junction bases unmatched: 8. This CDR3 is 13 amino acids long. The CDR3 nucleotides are TGTGCCAGCAGCTTTATGCCTAGCGGGAGTCCGTTCTTC. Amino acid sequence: CASSFMPSGSPFF.

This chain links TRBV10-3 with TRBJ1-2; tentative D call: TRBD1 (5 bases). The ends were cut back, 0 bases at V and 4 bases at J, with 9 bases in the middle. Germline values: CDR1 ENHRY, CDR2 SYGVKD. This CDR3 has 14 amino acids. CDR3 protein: CAISESPGTYGYTF. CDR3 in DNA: TGTGCCATCAGTGAGTCGCCGGGGACCTATGGCTACACCTTC.

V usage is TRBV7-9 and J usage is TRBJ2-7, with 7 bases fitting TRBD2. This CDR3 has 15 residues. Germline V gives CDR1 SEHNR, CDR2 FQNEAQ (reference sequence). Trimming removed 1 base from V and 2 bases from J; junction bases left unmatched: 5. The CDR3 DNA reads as TGTGCCAGCAGCTTAGGTGCCAGCGGGACCTACGAGCAGTACTTC. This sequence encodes CASSLGASGTYEQYF. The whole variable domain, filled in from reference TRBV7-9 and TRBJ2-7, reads DTGVSQNPRHKITKRGQNVTFRCDPISEHNRLYWYRQTLGQGPEFLTYFQNEAQLEKSRLLSDRFSAERPKGSFSTLEIQRTEQGDSAMYLCASSLGASGTYEQYFGPGTRLTVT.

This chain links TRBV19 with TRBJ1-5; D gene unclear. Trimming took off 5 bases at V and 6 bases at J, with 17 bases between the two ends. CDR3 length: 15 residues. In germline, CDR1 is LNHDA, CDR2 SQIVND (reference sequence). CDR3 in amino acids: CASSDPRGESQPQHF. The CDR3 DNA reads TGTGCCAGTAGTGACCCGCGGGGTGAGTCTCAGCCCCAGCATTTT. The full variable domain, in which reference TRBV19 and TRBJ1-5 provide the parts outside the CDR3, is DGGITQSPKYLFRKEGQNVTLSCEQNLNHDAMYWYRQDPGQGLRLIYYSQIVNDFQKGDIAEGYSVSREKKESFPLTVTSAQKNPTAFYLCASSDPRGESQPQHFGDGTRLSIL.